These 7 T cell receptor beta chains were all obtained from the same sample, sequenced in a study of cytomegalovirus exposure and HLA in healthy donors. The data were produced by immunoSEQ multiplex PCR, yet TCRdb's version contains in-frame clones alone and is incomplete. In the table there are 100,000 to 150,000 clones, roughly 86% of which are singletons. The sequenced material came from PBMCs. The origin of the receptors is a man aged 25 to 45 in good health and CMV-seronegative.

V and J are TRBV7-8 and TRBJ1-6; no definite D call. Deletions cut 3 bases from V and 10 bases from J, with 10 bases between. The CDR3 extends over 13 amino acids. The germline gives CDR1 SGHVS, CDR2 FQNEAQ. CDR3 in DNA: TGTGCCAGCAGCTTTGGTCAGAAGTCACCCCTCCACTTT. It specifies CASSFGQKSPLHF.

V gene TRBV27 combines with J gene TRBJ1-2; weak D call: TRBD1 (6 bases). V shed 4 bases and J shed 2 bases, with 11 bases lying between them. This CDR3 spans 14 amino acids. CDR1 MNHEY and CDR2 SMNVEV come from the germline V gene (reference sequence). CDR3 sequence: CASSSGTLNYGYTF. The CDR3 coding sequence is TGTGCCAGCAGTTCCGGGACACTCAACTATGGCTACACCTTC.

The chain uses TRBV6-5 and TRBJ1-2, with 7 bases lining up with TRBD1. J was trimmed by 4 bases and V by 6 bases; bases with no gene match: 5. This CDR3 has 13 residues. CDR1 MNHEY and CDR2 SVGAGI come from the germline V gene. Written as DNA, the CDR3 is TGTGCCAGCAGCGCGGGACAGAGCTATGGCTACACCTTC. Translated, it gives CASSAGQSYGYTF.

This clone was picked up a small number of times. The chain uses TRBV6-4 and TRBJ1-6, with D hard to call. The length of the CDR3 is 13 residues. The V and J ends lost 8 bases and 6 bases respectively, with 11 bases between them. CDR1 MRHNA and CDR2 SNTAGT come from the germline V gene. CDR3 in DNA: TGTGCCAGCCTAGGACTAGGTAATTCACCCCTCCACTTT. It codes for CASLGLGNSPLHF.

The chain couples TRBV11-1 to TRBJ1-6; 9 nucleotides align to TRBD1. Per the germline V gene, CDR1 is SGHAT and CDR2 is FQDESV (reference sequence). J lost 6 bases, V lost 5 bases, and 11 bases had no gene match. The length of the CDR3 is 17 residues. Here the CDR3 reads CASSRTGGPSPNSPLHF. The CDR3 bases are TGTGCCAGCAGCCGTACAGGGGGCCCGAGCCCTAATTCACCCCTCCACTTT. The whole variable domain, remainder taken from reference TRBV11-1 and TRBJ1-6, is EAEVAQSPRYKITEKSQAVAFWCDPISGHATLYWYRQILGQGPELLVQFQDESVVDDSQLPKDRFSAERLKGVDSTLKIQPAELGDSAMYLCASSRTGGPSPNSPLHFGNGTRLTVT.

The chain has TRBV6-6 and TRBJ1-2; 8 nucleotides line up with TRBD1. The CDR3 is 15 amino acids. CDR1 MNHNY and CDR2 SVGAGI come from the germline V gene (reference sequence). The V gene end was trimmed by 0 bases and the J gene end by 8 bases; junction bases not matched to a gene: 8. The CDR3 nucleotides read TGTGCCAGCAGTTACTCCCCCGGACAGGGCCGAGGCTACACCTTC. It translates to CASSYSPGQGRGYTF.

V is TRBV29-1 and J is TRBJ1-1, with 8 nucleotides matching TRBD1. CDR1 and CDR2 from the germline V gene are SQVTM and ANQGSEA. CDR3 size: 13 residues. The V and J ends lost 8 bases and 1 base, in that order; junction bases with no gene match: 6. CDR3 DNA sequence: TGCAGCTTTAGGACAGGGCAGAACACTGAAGCTTTCTTT. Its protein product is CSFRTGQNTEAFF.